This T cell receptor beta chain stems from a study of blood T cell repertoires in COVID-19. Study summary: Material from acute and convalescent COVID-19 was sourced from the United States, Italy and Spain. In each case, the material was cDNA or gDNA derived from T cells, B-cell-depleted T cells, or PBMCs.

Deletions cut 4 bases from V and 2 bases from J, with 7 bases between. The CDR3 length is 13 residues. Germline CDR1 SGHRS, CDR2 YFSETQ. In the study's own analysis: Estimated nucleated cell counts came from reference gene primer amplification. Method: immunoSEQ multiplex PCR; TCRdb's copy keeps in-frame clones and lacks some. V and J calls and clone size are as listed in that table; D and trimming were resolved from the DNA. The profile shows approximately 76,000 clones, roughly 83% of them singletons. The TCR was taken from a woman in her fifties or sixties with acute or convalescent COVID-19. Sequenced sample: peripheral blood. The rearrangement uses TRBV5-1 and TRBJ1-3; D gene unclear. CDR3 nucleotides: TGCGCCAGCAGCGGGGAGACTGGAAACACCATATATTTT. Amino acid sequence: CASSGETGNTIYF.